This T cell receptor beta chain was captured in a study of kidney transplant recipient with SARS-CoV-2 infection. This CDR3 is built from 17 residues. TCRdb recomputed calls from the reads with MiXCR, one row per CDR3 protein. This sample has under 250,000 distinct CDR3 sequences; 25% to 35% occur once, and the top ten carry more than 6.5%. This clonotype was recorded at least ten times. The source material was a blood sample, sampled at baseline and on roughly day 110 from a kidney transplant recipient. This rearrangement joins TRBV8-2 to TRBJ2-6. TRBV8-2 is tagged as a pseudogene. The sequence came from a young adult male patient who had COVID-19 and was a kidney transplant recipient. The graft donor may be the source of some T cells. The CDR3 nucleotides are TGTGGCATCCCAGCCAGGATAACACAAAGTCGGGCCAACGTCCTGACTTTC. This gives the protein CGIPARITQSRANVLTF.